The 5 T cell receptor beta chains presented below share a single source sample, sequenced in a study of blood T cells in healthy people across ages (dated by TCRdb to between 2015 and 2017). Library preparation employed 5' RACE. The sequencer was an Illumina HiSeq 2500. A second PCR of 7 to 11 cycles was performed with a sample-barcoded 5' primer and a J-beta primer mix. TCRdb passed the public sequencing reads through fastp at Q25 and MiXCR, retaining productive beta sequences. Rows are combined by CDR3 protein, so each entry shows the most common genes and DNA. This sample comprises approximately 1.5 million distinct CDR3 sequences, about 31% of them detected only once. The ten largest clonotypes hold approximately 11% of the sample. The sequencing input was blood. The receptors stem from a woman between 25 and 40 years old in good health.

A remark on this clonotype: Mismatch with germline at one junction end may stem from a read error. The chain uses TRBV20-1 and TRBJ1-2; D call uncertain. The CDR3 has 14 amino acids. The germline V gene has CDR1 DFQATT and CDR2 SNEGSKA (reference sequence). The CDR3 loop reads CSAEDAIANHGYTF. CDR3 DNA sequence: TGCAGTGCTGAAGATGCGATAGCTAACCATGGCTACACCTTC.

The chain employs TRBV4-1 and TRBJ2-2; 7 nucleotides align to TRBD1. J lost 2 bases, V lost 1 base, and 7 bases had no gene match. Germline loops: CDR1 MGHRA, CDR2 YSYEKL. The CDR3 spans 17 residues. The CDR3 bases are TGCGCCAGCAGCCAAGTGACAGGGAGTCTTAACACCGGGGAGCTGTTTTTT. This encodes CASSQVTGSLNTGELFF.

The genes are TRBV20-1 and TRBJ2-3, with D hard to call. CDR1 and CDR2 from the germline V gene are DFQATT and SNEGSKA (reference sequence). The CDR3 sequence is 13 residues long. Trimming shortened V by 3 bases and J by 6 bases, and 13 bases separated the two germline ends. CDR3 in amino acids: CSASATIQDTQYF. CDR3 nucleotides: TGCAGTGCTAGCGCGACAATCCAGGATACGCAGTATTTT.

The CDR3 DNA reads as TGTGCCAGCAGCCCGAGTCCCGGGGGGGGGAAGACAGATACGCAGTATTTT. Protein product: CASSPSPGGGKTDTQYF. The genes are TRBV3-1 and TRBJ2-3, with TRBD2 matching 8 bases. With 4 bases clipped from V and 3 bases from J, the junction kept 12 bases outside the gene matches. Germline V gene sequence: CDR1 LGHDT, CDR2 YNNKEL (reference sequence). The CDR3 consists of 17 residues.

The genes are TRBV27 and TRBJ2-7, with a tentative D call TRBD2 (6 bases). The CDR3 runs to 17 residues. Trimming cost V 3 bases and J 0 bases, with 18 bases left between them. The germline gives CDR1 MNHEY, CDR2 SMNVEV (reference sequence). The CDR3 sequence is CASSFTSPGLLSYEQYF. The CDR3 coding sequence is TGTGCCAGCAGTTTCACTTCCCCGGGACTCCTCTCCTACGAGCAGTACTTC.